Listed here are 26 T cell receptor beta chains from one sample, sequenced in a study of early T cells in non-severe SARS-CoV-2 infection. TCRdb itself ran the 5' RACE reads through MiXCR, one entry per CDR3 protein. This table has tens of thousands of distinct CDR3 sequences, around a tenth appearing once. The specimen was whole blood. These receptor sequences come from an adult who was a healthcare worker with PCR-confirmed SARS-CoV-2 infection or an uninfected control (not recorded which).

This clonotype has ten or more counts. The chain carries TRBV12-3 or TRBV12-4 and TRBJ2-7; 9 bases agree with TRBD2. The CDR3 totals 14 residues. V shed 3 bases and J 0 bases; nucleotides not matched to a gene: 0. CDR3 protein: CASSFSGSSYEQYF. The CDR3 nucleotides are TGTGCCAGCAGTTTTAGCGGGAGCTCCTACGAGCAGTACTTC.

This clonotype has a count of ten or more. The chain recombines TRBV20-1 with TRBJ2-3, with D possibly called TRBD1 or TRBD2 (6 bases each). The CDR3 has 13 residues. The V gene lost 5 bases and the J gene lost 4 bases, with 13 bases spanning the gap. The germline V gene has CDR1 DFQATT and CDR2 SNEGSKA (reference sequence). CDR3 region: CSAGGRQADTQYF. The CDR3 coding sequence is TGCAGTGCTGGGGGGCGACAGGCAGATACGCAGTATTTT.

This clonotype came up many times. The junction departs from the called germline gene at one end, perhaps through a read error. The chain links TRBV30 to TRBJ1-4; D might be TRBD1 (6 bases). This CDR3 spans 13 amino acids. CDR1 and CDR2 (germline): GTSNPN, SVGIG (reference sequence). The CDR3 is CAWRGGQVRKAIF. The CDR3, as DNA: TGTGCCTGGAGGGGGGGGCAGGTGCGTAAGGCGATTTTT.

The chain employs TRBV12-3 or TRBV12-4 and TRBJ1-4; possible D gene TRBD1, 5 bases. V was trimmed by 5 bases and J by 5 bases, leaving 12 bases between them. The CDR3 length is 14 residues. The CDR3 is CASSLSGLNEKLFF. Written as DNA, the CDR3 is TGTGCCAGCAGTCTCTCGGGACTAAATGAAAAACTGTTTTTT.

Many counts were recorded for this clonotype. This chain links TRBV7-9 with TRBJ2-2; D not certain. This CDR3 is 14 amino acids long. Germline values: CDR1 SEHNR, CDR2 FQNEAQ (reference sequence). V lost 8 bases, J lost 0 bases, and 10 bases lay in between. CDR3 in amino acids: CASFDGANTGELFF. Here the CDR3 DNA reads TGTGCCAGCTTTGACGGCGCGAACACCGGGGAGCTGTTTTTT.

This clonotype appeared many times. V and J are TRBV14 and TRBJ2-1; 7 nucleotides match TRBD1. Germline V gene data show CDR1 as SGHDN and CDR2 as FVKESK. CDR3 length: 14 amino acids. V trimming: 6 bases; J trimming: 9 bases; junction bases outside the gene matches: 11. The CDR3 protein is CASSLYNRGSEQFF. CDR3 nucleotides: TGTGCCAGCAGTCTATACAACAGGGGTAGTGAGCAGTTCTTC.

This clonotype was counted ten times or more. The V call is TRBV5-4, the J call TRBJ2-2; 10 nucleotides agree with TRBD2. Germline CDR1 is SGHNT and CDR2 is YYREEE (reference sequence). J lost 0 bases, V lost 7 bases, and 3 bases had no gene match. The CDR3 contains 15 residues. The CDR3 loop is CASSTSGANTGELFF. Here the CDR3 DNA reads TGTGCCAGCTCCACTAGCGGGGCGAACACCGGGGAGCTGTTTTTT.

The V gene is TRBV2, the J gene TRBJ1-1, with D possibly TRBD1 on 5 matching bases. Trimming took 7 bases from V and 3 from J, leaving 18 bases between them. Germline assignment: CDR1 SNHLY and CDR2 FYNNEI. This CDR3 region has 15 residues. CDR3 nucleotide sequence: TGTGCCAGCAAGGGGTTCTCCGTCGGAGACACTGAAGCTTTCTTT. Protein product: CASKGFSVGDTEAFF.

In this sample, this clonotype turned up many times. The CDR3 reads CASRDEDRVEQYF. CDR3 nucleotides: TGTGCCAGCAGGGACGAGGACAGGGTCGAGCAGTACTTC. The rearrangement links TRBV2 to TRBJ2-7; 8 positions agree with TRBD1. V lost 6 bases and J lost 6; bases outside the gene matches: 7. The CDR3 is 13 amino acids. In germline, CDR1 is SNHLY, CDR2 FYNNEI.

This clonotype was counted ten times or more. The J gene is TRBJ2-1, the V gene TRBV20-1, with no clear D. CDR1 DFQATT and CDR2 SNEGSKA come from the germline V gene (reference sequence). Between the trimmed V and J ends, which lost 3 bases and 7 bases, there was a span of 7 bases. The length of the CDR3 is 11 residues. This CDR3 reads CSASSGNEQFF. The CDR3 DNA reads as TGCAGTGCTAGTTCGGGTAATGAGCAGTTCTTC.

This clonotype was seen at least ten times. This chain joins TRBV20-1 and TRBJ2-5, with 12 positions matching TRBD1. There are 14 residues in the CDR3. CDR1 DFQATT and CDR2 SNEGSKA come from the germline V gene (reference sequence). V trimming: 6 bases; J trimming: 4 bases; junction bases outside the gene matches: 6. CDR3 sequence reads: CSARDRGRGETQYF. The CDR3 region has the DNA TGCAGTGCACGGGACAGGGGGCGAGGAGAGACCCAGTACTTC.

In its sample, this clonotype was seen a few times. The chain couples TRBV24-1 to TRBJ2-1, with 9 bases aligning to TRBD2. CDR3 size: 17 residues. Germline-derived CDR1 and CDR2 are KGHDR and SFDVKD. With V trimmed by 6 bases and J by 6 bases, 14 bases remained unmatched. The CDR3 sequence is CATSPPNVAGESNEQFF. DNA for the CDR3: TGTGCCACCAGTCCTCCCAATGTAGCGGGAGAAAGCAATGAGCAGTTCTTC.

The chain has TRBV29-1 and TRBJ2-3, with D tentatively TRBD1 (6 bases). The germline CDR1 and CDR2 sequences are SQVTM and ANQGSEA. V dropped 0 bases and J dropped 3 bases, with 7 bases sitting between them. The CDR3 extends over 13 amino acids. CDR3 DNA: TGCAGCGTTGAAGACACAGGGACAGATACGCAGTATTTT. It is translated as CSVEDTGTDTQYF.

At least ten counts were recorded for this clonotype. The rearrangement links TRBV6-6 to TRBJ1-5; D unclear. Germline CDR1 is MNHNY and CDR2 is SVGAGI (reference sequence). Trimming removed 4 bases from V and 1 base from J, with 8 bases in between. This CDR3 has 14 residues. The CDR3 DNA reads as TGTGCCAGCAGTTGGGAGGCCAGCAATCAGCCCCAGCATTTT. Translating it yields CASSWEASNQPQHF.

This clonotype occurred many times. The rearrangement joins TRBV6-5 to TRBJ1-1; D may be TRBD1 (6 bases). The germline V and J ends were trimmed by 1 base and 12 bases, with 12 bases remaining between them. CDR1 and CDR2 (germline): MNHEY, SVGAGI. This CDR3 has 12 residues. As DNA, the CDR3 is TGTGCCAGCAGTTACTTGCAGGGGAGGACTTTCTTT. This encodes CASSYLQGRTFF.

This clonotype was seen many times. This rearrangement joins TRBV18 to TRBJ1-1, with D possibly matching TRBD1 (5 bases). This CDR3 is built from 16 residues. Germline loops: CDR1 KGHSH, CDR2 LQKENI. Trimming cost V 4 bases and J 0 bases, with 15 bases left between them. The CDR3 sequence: CASSRLSGTMNTEAFF. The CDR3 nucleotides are TGTGCCAGCTCACGGCTGTCGGGGACCATGAACACTGAAGCTTTCTTT.

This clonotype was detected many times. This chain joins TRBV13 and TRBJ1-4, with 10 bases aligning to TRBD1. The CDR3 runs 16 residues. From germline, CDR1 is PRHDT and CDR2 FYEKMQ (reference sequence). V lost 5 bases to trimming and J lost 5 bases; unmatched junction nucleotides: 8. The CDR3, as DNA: TGTGCCAGCAGCCGCAATTGGGGACAGGGGAATGAAAAACTGTTTTTT. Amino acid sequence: CASSRNWGQGNEKLFF.

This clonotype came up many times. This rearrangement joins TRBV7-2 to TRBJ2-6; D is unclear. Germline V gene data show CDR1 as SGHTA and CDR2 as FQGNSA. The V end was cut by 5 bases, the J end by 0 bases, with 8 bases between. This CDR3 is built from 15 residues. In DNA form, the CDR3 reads TGTGCCAGCAGCAATCTAGGCTCTGGGGCCAACGTCCTGACTTTC. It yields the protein CASSNLGSGANVLTF. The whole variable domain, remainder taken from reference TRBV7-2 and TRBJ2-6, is GAGVSQSPSNKVTEKGKDVELRCDPISGHTALYWYRQSLGQGLEFLIYFQGNSAPDKSGLPSDRFSAERTGGSVSTLTIQRTQQEDSAVYLCASSNLGSGANVLTFGAGSRLTVL.

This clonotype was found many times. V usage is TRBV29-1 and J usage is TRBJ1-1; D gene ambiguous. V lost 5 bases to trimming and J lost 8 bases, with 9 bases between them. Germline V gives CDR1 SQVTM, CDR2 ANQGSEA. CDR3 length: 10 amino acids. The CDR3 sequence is CSVSVTEAFF. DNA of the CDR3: TGCAGCGTTAGTGTAACCGAAGCTTTCTTT.

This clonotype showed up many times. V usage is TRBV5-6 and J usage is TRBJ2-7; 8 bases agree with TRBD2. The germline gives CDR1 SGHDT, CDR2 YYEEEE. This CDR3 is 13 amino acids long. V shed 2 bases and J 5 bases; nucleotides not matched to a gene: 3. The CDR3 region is CASSFGTSDEQYF. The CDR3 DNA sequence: TGTGCCAGCAGCTTTGGGACTAGTGACGAGCAGTACTTC.

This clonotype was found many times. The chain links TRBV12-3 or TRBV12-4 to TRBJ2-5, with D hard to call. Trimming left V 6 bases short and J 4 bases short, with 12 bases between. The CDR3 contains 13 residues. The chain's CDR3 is CASRGGNGETQYF. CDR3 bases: TGTGCCAGCAGAGGTGGTAACGGAGAGACCCAGTACTTC.

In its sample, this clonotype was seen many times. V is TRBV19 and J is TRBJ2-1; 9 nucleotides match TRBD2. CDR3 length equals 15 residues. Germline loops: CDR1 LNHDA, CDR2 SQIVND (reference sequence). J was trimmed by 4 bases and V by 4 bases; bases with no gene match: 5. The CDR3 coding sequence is TGTGCCAGTAGTAGTAGCGGGGGAGAATACAATGAGCAGTTCTTC. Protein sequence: CASSSSGGEYNEQFF.

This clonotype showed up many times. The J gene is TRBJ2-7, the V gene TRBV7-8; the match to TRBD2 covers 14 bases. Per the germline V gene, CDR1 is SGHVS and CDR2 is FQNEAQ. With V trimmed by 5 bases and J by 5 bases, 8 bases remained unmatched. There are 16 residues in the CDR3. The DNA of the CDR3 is TGTGCCAGCAGCAACGGACTAGCGGGGGGATTTCACGAGCAGTACTTC. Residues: CASSNGLAGGFHEQYF.

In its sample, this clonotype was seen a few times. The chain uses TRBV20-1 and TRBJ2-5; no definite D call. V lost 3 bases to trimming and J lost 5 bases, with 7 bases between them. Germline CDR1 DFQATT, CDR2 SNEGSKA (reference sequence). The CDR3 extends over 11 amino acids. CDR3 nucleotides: TGCAGTGCTAGTTCCGGGGAGACCCAGTACTTC. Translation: CSASSGETQYF.

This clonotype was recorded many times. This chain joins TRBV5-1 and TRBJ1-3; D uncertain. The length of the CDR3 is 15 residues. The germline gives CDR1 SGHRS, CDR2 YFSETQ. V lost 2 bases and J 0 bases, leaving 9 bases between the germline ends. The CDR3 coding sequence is TGCGCCAGCAGCTTTAACAGCCACTCTGGAAACACCATATATTTT. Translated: CASSFNSHSGNTIYF.

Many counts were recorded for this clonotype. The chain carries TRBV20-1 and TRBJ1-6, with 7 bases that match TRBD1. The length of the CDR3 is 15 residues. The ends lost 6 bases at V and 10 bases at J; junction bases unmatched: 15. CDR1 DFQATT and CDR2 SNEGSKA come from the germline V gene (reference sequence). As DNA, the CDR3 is TGCAGTGCAGAAAGACAGGGCCCAGGGTGGTCACCCCTCCACTTT. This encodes CSAERQGPGWSPLHF.